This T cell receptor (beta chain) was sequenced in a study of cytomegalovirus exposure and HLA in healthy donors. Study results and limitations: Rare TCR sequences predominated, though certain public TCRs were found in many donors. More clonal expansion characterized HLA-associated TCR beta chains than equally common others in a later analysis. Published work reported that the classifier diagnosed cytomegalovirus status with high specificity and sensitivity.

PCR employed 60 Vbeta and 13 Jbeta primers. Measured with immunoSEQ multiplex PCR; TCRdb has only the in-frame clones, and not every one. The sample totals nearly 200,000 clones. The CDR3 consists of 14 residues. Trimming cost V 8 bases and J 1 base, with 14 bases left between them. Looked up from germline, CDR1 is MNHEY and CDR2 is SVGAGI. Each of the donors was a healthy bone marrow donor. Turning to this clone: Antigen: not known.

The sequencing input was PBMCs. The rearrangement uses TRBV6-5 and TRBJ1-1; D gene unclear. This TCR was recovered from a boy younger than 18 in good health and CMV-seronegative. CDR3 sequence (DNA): TGTGCCAGCGGAGTTGAGGGCGGGAACACTGAAGCTTTCTTT. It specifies CASGVEGGNTEAFF.